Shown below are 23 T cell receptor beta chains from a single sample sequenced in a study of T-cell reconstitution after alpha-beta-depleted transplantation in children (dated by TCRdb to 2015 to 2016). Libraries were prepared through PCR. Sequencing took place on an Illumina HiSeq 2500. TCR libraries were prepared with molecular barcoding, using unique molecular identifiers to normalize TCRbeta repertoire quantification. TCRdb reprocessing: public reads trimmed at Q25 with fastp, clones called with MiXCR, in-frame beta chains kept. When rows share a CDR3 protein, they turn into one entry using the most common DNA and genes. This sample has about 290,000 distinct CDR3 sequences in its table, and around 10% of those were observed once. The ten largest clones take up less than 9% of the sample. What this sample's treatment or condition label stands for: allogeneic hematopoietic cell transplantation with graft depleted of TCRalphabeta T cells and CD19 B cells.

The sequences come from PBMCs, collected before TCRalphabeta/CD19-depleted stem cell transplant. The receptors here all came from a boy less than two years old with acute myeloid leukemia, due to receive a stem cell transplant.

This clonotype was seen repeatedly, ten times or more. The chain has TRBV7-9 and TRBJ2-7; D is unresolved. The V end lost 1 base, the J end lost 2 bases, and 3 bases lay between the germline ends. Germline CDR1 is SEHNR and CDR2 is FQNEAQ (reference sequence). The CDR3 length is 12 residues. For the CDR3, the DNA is TGTGCCAGCAGCTTAGAGACCTACGAGCAGTACTTC. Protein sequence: CASSLETYEQYF.

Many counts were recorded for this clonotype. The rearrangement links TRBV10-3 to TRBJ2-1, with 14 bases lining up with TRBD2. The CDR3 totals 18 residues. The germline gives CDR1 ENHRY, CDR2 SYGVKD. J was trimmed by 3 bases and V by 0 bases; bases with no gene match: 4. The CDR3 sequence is CAISESGLAGVSYNEQFF. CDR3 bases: TGTGCCATCAGTGAGTCGGGACTAGCGGGGGTAAGCTACAATGAGCAGTTCTTC.

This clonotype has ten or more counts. CDR3 sequence: CASTPGQGYYEQYF. CDR3 nucleotide sequence: TGTGCCAGCACCCCGGGACAGGGATACTACGAGCAGTACTTC. The V gene is TRBV6-1, the J gene TRBJ2-7; 9 bases line up with TRBD1. The CDR3 spans 14 residues. CDR1 is MNHNS and CDR2 is SASEGT in the germline V gene. V was clipped by 7 bases and J by 3 bases; unmatched bases: 7.

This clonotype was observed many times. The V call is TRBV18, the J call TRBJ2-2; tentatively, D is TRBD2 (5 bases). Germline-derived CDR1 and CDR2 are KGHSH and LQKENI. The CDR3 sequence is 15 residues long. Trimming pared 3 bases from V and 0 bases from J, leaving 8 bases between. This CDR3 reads CASSPRESNTGELFF. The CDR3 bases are TGTGCCAGCTCACCCCGGGAATCGAACACCGGGGAGCTGTTTTTT. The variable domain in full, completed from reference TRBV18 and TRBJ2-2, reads NAGVMQNPRHLVRRRGQEARLRCSPMKGHSHVYWYRQLPEEGLKFMVYLQKENIIDESGMPKERFSAEFPKEGPSILRIQQVVRGDSAAYFCASSPRESNTGELFFGEGSRLTVL.

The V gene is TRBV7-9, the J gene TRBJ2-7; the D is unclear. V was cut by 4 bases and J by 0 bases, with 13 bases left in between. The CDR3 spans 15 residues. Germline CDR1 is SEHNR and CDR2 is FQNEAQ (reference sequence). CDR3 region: CASSYTRDTSYEQYF. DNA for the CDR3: TGTGCCAGCAGCTACACCCGAGACACCTCCTACGAGCAGTACTTC.

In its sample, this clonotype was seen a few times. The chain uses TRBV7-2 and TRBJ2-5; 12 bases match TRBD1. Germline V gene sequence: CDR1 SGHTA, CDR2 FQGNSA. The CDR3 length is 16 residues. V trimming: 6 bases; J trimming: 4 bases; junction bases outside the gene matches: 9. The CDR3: CASRKTGTGGGETQYF. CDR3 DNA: TGTGCCAGCAGGAAAACCGGGACAGGGGGCGGAGAGACCCAGTACTTC.

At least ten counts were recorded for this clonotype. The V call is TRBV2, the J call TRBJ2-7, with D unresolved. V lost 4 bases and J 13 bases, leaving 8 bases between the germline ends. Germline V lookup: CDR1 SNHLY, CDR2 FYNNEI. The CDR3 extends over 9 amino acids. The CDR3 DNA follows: TGTGCCAGCAGTGGCCGGGTCTACTTC. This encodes CASSGRVYF.

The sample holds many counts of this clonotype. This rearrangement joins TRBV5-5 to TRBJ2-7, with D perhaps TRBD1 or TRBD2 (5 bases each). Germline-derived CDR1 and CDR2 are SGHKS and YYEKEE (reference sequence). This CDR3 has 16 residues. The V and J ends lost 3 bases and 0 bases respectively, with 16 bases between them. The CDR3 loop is CASSYFRGRSSYEQYF. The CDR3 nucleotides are TGTGCCAGCAGCTATTTCCGGGGCAGGAGCTCCTACGAGCAGTACTTC.

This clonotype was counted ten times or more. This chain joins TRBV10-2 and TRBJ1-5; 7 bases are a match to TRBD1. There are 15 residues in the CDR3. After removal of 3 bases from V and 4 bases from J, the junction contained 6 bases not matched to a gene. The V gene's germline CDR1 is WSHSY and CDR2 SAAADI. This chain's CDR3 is CASSESGTVNQPQHF. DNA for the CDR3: TGCGCCAGCAGTGAATCCGGGACAGTTAATCAGCCCCAGCATTTT.

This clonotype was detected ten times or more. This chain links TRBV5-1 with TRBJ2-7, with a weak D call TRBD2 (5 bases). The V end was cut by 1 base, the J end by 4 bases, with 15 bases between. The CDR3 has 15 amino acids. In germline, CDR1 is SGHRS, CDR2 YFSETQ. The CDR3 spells CASSLRQPGGYEQYF. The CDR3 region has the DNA TGCGCCAGCAGCTTGAGGCAGCCCGGCGGGTACGAGCAGTACTTC.

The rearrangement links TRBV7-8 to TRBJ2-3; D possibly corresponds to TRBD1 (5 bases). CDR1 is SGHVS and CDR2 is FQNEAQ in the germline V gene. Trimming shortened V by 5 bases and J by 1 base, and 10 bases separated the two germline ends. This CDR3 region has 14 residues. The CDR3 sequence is CASSEQARTDTQYF. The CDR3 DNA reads TGTGCCAGCAGCGAACAGGCCCGCACAGATACGCAGTATTTT.

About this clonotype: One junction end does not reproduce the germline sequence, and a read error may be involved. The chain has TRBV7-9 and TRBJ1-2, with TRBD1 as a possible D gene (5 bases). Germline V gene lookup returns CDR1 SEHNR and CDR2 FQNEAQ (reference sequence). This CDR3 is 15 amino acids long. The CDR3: CSSSSRGDGPYGYTF. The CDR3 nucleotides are TGTTCCAGCAGCTCTCGGGGGGACGGCCCATATGGCTACACCTTC. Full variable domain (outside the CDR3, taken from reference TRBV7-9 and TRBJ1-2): DTGVSQNPRHKITKRGQNVTFRCDPISEHNRLYWYRQTLGQGPEFLTYFQNEAQLEKSRLLSDRFSAERPKGSFSTLEIQRTEQGDSAMYLCSSSSRGDGPYGYTFGSGTRLTVV.

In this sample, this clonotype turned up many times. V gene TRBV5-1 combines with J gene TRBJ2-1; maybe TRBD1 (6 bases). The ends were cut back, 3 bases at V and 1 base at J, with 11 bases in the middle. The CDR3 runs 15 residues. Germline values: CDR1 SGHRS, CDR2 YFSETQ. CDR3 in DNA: TGCGCCAGCAGCTCCCAGGGGTGGTCCTACAATGAGCAGTTCTTC. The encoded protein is CASSSQGWSYNEQFF.

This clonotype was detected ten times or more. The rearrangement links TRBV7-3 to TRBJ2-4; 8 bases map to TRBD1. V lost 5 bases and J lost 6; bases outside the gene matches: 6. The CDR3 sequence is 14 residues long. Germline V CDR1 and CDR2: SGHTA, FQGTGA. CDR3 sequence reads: CASSPGQGGNIQYF. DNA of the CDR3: TGTGCCAGCAGCCCAGGACAGGGAGGAAACATTCAGTACTTC. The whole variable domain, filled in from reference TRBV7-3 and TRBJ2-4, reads GAGVSQTPSNKVTEKGKYVELRCDPISGHTALYWYRQSLGQGPEFLIYFQGTGAADDSGLPNDRFFAVRPEGSVSTLKIQRTERGDSAVYLCASSPGQGGNIQYFGAGTRLSVL.

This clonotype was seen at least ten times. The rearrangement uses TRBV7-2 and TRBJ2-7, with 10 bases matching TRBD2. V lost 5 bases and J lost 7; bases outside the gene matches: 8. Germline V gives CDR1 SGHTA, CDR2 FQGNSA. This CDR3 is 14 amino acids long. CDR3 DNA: TGTGCCAGCAGCCACGAGCGGGGGGGCTGGGAGCAGTACTTC. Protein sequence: CASSHERGGWEQYF.

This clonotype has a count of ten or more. The CDR3 DNA reads TGCAGCGTTGACGAGCAGTTCTTC. Translating it yields CSVDEQFF. The chain uses TRBV29-1 and TRBJ2-1; D gene ambiguous. Germline-derived CDR1 and CDR2 are SQVTM and ANQGSEA. V gave up 3 bases and J gave up 10 bases, with 1 base separating them. The CDR3 length is 8 residues.

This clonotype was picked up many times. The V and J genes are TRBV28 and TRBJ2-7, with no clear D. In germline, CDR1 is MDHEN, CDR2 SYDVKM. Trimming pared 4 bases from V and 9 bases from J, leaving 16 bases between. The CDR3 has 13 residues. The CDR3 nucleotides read TGTGCCAGCAGTTCCCTCCCCCCCCAAGGGCAGTACTTC. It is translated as CASSSLPPQGQYF. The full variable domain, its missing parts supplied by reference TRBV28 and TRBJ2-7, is DVKVTQSSRYLVKRTGEKVFLECVQDMDHENMFWYRQDPGLGLRLIYFSYDVKMKEKGDIPEGYSVSREKKERFSLILESASTNQTSMYLCASSSLPPQGQYFGPGTRLTVT.

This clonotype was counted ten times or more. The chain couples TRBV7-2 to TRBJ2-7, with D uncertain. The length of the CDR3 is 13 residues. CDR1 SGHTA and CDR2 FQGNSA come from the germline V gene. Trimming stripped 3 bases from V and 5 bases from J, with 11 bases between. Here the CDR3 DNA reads TGTGCCAGCAGCTTTTCCCTAGGGAACGAGCAGTACTTC. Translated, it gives CASSFSLGNEQYF.

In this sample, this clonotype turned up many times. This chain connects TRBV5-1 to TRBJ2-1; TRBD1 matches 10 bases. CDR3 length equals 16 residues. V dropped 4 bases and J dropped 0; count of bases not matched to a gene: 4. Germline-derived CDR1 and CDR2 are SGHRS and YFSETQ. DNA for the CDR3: TGCGCCAGCAGCAGGACAGGGGGGGGCTCCTACAATGAGCAGTTCTTC. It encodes CASSRTGGGSYNEQFF.

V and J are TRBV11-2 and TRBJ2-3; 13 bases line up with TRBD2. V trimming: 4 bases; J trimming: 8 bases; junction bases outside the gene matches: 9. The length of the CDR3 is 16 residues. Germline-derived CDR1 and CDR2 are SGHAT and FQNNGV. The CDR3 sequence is CASSWAGLAGKVTQYF. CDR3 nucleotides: TGTGCCAGCAGCTGGGCGGGACTAGCGGGGAAGGTTACGCAGTATTTT.

The CDR3 region has the DNA TGCGCCGCAGGGCCGAACACTGAAGCTTTCTTT. This translates into CAAGPNTEAFF. V usage is TRBV10-2 and J usage is TRBJ1-1; D may be TRBD1 (5 bases). V lost 11 bases to trimming and J lost 1 base, with 8 bases between them. The CDR3 is 11 amino acids. Germline V gene sequence: CDR1 WSHSY, CDR2 SAAADI.

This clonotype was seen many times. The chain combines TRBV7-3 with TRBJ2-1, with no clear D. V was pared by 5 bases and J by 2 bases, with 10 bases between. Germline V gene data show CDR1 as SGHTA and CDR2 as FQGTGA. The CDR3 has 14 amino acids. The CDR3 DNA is TGTGCCAGCAGCCCTAGTCCACCCTACAATGAGCAGTTCTTC. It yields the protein CASSPSPPYNEQFF.

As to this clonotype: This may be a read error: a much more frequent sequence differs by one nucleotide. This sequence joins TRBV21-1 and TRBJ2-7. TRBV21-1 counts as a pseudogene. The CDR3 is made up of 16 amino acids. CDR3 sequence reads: CASSKEIGRTSYEQYF. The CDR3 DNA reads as TGTGCCAGCAGCAAAGAAATAGGCAGGACCTCCTACGAGCAGTACTTC.